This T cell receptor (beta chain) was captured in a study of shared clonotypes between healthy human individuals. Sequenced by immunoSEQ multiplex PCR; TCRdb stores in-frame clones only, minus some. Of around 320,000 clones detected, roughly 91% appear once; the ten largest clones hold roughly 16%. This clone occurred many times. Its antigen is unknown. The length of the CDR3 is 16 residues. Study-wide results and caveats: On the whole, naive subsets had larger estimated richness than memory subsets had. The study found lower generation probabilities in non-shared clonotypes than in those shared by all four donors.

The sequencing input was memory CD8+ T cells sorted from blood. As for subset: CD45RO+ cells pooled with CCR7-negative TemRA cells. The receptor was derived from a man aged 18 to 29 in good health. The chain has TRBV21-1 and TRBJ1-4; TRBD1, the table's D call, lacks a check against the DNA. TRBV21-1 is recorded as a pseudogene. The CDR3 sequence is CASSKDRGRVREKLFF. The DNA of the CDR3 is TGTGCCAGCAGCAAAGATCGAGGCAGGGTACGGGAAAAACTGTTTTTT.